These T cell receptor beta chains were read from a single sample in a study of cytotoxic CD8 clonotypes in ibrutinib-treated CLL. Clones were sequenced by immunoSEQ multiplex PCR, and TCRdb holds only the in-frame ones, with some missing. The profile shows 250,000 to 350,000 clones, around 77% of them singletons. The input for sequencing was PBMCs, taken at disease progression, from a patient treated with ibrutinib. The receptors here all came from a human donor with chronic lymphocytic leukemia. CDR3s include the opening cysteine and the closing phenylalanine or tryptophan. The order of the fields is V gene, D gene, clone size, J gene, CDR3 protein, CDR3 DNA. D genes are given only for firm matches. Size values are once, few and many counts, or a class for expanded clones, and some rows have none.

v_call: TRBV5-1
d_call: TRBD2
clone_size: .
j_call: TRBJ2-7
cdr3_aa: CASRDYQDEQYF
cdr3_nt: TGCGCCAGCCGGGACTACCAGGACGAGCAGTACTTC

v_call: TRBV6-5
d_call: .
clone_size: .
j_call: TRBJ2-5
cdr3_aa: CASSYSWQGQETQYF
cdr3_nt: TGTGCCAGCAGTTACTCGTGGCAGGGGCAAGAGACCCAGTACTTC

v_call: TRBV9
d_call: TRBD2
clone_size: .
j_call: TRBJ2-5
cdr3_aa: CASSGGLAGRETQYF
cdr3_nt: TGTGCCAGCAGCGGAGGACTAGCGGGAAGAGAGACCCAGTACTTC

v_call: TRBV14
d_call: TRBD1
clone_size: .
j_call: TRBJ2-1
cdr3_aa: CASSQLQGVRNEQFF
cdr3_nt: TGTGCCAGCAGCCAATTGCAGGGGGTAAGAAATGAGCAGTTCTTC

v_call: TRBV28
d_call: .
clone_size: .
j_call: TRBJ2-5
cdr3_aa: CASRNPKGRFGARVGETQYF
cdr3_nt: TGTGCCAGCAGAAACCCGAAAGGGCGATTCGGGGCAAGAGTGGGAGAGACCCAGTACTTC

v_call: TRBV5-1
d_call: .
clone_size: .
j_call: TRBJ2-3
cdr3_aa: CASSLRAVSTDTQYF
cdr3_nt: TGCGCCAGCAGCTTGCGGGCGGTTAGCACAGATACGCAGTATTTT

v_call: TRBV29-1
d_call: .
clone_size: .
j_call: TRBJ2-6
cdr3_aa: CSVSRLSGANVLTF
cdr3_nt: TGCAGCGTGTCTAGACTCTCTGGGGCCAACGTCCTGACTTTC

v_call: TRBV7-2
d_call: .
clone_size: .
j_call: TRBJ2-6
cdr3_aa: CASSSDSGANVLTF
cdr3_nt: TGTGCCAGCAGTTCAGATTCTGGGGCCAACGTCCTGACTTTC

v_call: TRBV4-1
d_call: .
clone_size: once
j_call: TRBJ2-2
cdr3_aa: CASSPPVPAGTGELFF
cdr3_nt: TGCGCCAGCAGCCCCCCCGTCCCGGCGGGCACCGGGGAGCTGTTTTTT

v_call: TRBV19
d_call: TRBD1
clone_size: .
j_call: TRBJ2-3
cdr3_aa: CARYDRALTDTQYF
cdr3_nt: TGTGCCAGGTACGACAGGGCCCTCACAGATACGCAGTATTTT

v_call: TRBV18
d_call: TRBD1
clone_size: .
j_call: TRBJ2-2
cdr3_aa: CASSRSDRGPTGELFF
cdr3_nt: TGTGCCAGCTCCCGATCGGACAGGGGGCCCACCGGGGAGCTGTTTTTT

v_call: TRBV6-5
d_call: .
clone_size: few
j_call: TRBJ2-7
cdr3_aa: CASRKAGGGGEQYF
cdr3_nt: TGTGCCAGCAGGAAAGCAGGGGGCGGGGGGGAGCAGTACTTC

v_call: TRBV4-2
d_call: .
clone_size: .
j_call: TRBJ1-4
cdr3_aa: CASSQAQGPNEKLFF
cdr3_nt: TGTGCCAGCAGCCAAGCTCAGGGGCCTAATGAAAAACTGTTTTTT

v_call: TRBV29-1
d_call: TRBD1
clone_size: .
j_call: TRBJ2-1
cdr3_aa: CSVVGTGQQPEQFF
cdr3_nt: TGCAGCGTTGTTGGGACAGGCCAGCAACCTGAGCAGTTCTTC

v_call: TRBV7-8
d_call: .
clone_size: .
j_call: TRBJ2-1
cdr3_aa: CASSLGLQDHKGYNEQFF
cdr3_nt: TGTGCCAGCAGCTTAGGGCTTCAGGACCACAAGGGTTACAATGAGCAGTTCTTC

v_call: TRBV7-9
d_call: .
clone_size: .
j_call: TRBJ2-1
cdr3_aa: CASSLGTVNEQFF
cdr3_nt: TGTGCCAGCAGCTTAGGGACAGTCAATGAGCAGTTCTTC

v_call: TRBV28
d_call: TRBD2
clone_size: once
j_call: TRBJ2-3
cdr3_aa: CASSLAGVLDTQYF
cdr3_nt: TGTGCCAGCAGTTTAGCGGGAGTATTAGATACGCAGTATTTT

v_call: TRBV27
d_call: TRBD2
clone_size: .
j_call: TRBJ2-1
cdr3_aa: CASSFRLAGNNEQFF
cdr3_nt: TGTGCCAGCAGTTTCCGACTAGCGGGGAACAATGAGCAGTTCTTC

v_call: TRBV5-1
d_call: .
clone_size: few
j_call: TRBJ2-5
cdr3_aa: CASTMAGVETQYF
cdr3_nt: TGCGCCAGCACTATGGCCGGGGTCGAGACCCAGTACTTC

v_call: TRBV4-1
d_call: .
clone_size: .
j_call: TRBJ2-7
cdr3_aa: CASSQDPGRGVDEQHF
cdr3_nt: TGCGCCAGCAGCCAAGATCCGGGACGGGGAGTTGACGAGCAGCACTTC

v_call: TRBV7-2
d_call: TRBD1
clone_size: .
j_call: TRBJ2-3
cdr3_aa: CASSHRQGVMDTQYF
cdr3_nt: TGTGCCAGCAGCCACAGACAGGGGGTCATGGATACGCAGTATTTT

v_call: TRBV29-1
d_call: .
clone_size: .
j_call: TRBJ1-2
cdr3_aa: CSVVRGAGYTF
cdr3_nt: TGCAGCGTTGTGAGGGGGGCTGGCTACACCTTC

v_call: TRBV4-1
d_call: .
clone_size: .
j_call: TRBJ2-7
cdr3_aa: CASSQGAVSTFEQYF
cdr3_nt: TGCGCCAGCAGCCAAGGAGCGGTCTCTACGTTCGAGCAGTACTTC

v_call: TRBV18
d_call: .
clone_size: once
j_call: TRBJ2-2
cdr3_aa: CASSPMQAANTGELFF
cdr3_nt: TGTGCCAGCTCACCAATGCAGGCCGCGAACACCGGGGAGCTGTTTTTT

v_call: TRBV2
d_call: .
clone_size: .
j_call: TRBJ1-1
cdr3_aa: CATQPDSWDTEAFF
cdr3_nt: TGTGCCACCCAGCCGGACAGTTGGGACACTGAAGCTTTCTTT

v_call: TRBV28
d_call: .
clone_size: .
j_call: TRBJ2-3
cdr3_aa: CASSLWRGVSTDTQYF
cdr3_nt: TGTGCCAGCAGTTTATGGAGAGGGGTCAGCACAGATACGCAGTATTTT

v_call: TRBV11-2
d_call: .
clone_size: few
j_call: TRBJ1-2
cdr3_aa: CASSAGSYGYTF
cdr3_nt: TGTGCCAGCAGCGCCGGGAGCTATGGCTACACCTTC

v_call: TRBV7-9
d_call: .
clone_size: once
j_call: TRBJ2-1
cdr3_aa: CASSRTLVRAYNEQFF
cdr3_nt: TGTGCCAGCAGCCGCACACTGGTCCGGGCCTACAATGAGCAGTTCTTC

v_call: TRBV27
d_call: .
clone_size: .
j_call: TRBJ2-1
cdr3_aa: CASSYRVRDEQFF
cdr3_nt: TGTGCCAGCAGTTATAGGGTTCGCGATGAGCAGTTCTTC

v_call: TRBV6-5
d_call: TRBD2
clone_size: .
j_call: TRBJ2-1
cdr3_aa: CASTRLAGGYWEQFF
cdr3_nt: TGTGCCAGCACCAGACTAGCGGGGGGGTATTGGGAGCAGTTCTTC

v_call: TRBV5-6
d_call: .
clone_size: .
j_call: TRBJ2-5
cdr3_aa: CASSWGVRVETQYF
cdr3_nt: TGTGCCAGCAGTTGGGGGGTACGGGTAGAGACCCAGTACTTC

v_call: TRBV27
d_call: TRBD2
clone_size: .
j_call: TRBJ2-1
cdr3_aa: CASSSGTSGVPYNEQFF
cdr3_nt: TGTGCCAGCAGTTCGGGGACTAGCGGGGTTCCCTACAATGAGCAGTTCTTC

v_call: TRBV5-1
d_call: .
clone_size: .
j_call: TRBJ2-3
cdr3_aa: CASSFSRPASTDTQYF
cdr3_nt: TGCGCCAGCAGCTTCTCCAGGCCTGCTAGCACAGATACGCAGTATTTT

v_call: TRBV5-1
d_call: TRBD1
clone_size: .
j_call: TRBJ1-1
cdr3_aa: CASSLDRGNTEAFF
cdr3_nt: TGCGCCAGCAGCTTGGACAGGGGAAACACTGAAGCTTTCTTT

v_call: TRBV5-6
d_call: .
clone_size: few
j_call: TRBJ1-5
cdr3_aa: CASSGRASNQPQHF
cdr3_nt: TGTGCCAGCAGTGGCAGGGCGTCCAATCAGCCCCAGCATTTT

v_call: TRBV4-1
d_call: .
clone_size: .
j_call: TRBJ2-7
cdr3_aa: CASSQGQRDTYEQYF
cdr3_nt: TGCGCCAGCAGCCAAGGACAGAGGGATACCTACGAGCAGTACTTC

v_call: TRBV27
d_call: TRBD1
clone_size: few
j_call: TRBJ1-5
cdr3_aa: CASSFGPGQGARGSNQPQHF
cdr3_nt: TGTGCCAGCAGTTTTGGTCCGGGACAGGGGGCGAGGGGGAGCAATCAGCCCCAGCATTTT

v_call: TRBV5-6
d_call: TRBD1
clone_size: .
j_call: TRBJ2-7
cdr3_aa: CASSLLGQGSYEQYF
cdr3_nt: TGTGCCAGCAGCTTGTTAGGACAGGGGTCCTACGAGCAGTACTTC

v_call: TRBV5-1
d_call: TRBD2
clone_size: .
j_call: TRBJ2-7
cdr3_aa: CASRWREGDEQYF
cdr3_nt: TGCGCCAGCAGGTGGCGGGAGGGGGATGAGCAGTACTTC

v_call: TRBV5-4
d_call: .
clone_size: .
j_call: TRBJ2-3
cdr3_aa: CASSLQGRDTDTQYF
cdr3_nt: TGTGCCAGCAGCTTACAGGGTAGGGACACAGATACGCAGTATTTT